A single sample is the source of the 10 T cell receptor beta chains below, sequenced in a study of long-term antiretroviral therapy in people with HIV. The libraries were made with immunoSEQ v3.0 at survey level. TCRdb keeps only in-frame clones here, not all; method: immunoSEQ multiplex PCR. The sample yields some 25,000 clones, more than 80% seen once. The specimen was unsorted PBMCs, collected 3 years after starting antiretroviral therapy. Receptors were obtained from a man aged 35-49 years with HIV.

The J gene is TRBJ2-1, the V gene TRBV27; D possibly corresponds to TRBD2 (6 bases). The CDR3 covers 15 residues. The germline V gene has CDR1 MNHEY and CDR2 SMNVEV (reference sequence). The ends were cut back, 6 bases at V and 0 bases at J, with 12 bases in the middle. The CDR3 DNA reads TGTGCCAGCAGCCCTAGCGTGAGCTCCTACAATGAGCAGTTCTTC. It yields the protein CASSPSVSSYNEQFF.

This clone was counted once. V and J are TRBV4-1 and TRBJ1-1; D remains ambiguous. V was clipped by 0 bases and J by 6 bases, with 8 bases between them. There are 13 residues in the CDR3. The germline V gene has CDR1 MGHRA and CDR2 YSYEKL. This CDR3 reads CASSQENFAEAFF. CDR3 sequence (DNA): TGCGCCAGCAGCCAAGAAAATTTTGCTGAAGCTTTCTTT.

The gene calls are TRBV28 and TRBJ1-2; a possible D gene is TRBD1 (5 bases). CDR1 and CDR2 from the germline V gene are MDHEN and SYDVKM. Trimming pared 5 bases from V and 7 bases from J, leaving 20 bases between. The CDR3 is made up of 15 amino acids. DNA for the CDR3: TGTGCCAGCAGTCGGTCGCCAGGGTTTATGTCTGGCTACACCTTC. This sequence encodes CASSRSPGFMSGYTF.

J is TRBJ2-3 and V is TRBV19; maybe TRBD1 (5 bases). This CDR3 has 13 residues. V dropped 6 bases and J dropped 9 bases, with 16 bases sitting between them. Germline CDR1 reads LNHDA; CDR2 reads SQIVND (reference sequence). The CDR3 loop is CASSSVRGETQYF. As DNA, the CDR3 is TGTGCCAGTAGCAGCGTTAGGGGCGAGACGCAGTATTTT.

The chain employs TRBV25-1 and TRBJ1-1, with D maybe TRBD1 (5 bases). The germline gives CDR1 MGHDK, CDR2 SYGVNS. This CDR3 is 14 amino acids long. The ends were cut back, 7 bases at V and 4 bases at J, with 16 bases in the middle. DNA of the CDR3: TGTGCCAGCATGGGACGTCTTGGGGGCACTGAAGCTTTCTTT. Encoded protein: CASMGRLGGTEAFF.

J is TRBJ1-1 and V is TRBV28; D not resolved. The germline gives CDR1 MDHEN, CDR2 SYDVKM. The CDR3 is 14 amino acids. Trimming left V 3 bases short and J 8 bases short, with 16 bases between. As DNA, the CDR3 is TGTGCCAGCAGTTTGGGGAGTTATGGGCCCGAAGCTTTCTTT. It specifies CASSLGSYGPEAFF.

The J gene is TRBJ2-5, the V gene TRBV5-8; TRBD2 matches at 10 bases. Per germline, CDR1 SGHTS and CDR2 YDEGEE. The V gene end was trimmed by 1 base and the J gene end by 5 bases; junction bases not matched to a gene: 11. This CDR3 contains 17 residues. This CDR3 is CASSLYGSGGAGETQYF. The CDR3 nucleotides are TGTGCCAGCAGCTTGTATGGCAGCGGGGGGGCTGGCGAGACCCAGTACTTC.

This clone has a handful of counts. DNA of the CDR3: TGTGCCAGCACCCCTGGGGGGGATCAGCCCCAGCATTTT. It translates to CASTPGGDQPQHF. The chain is built from TRBV28 and TRBJ1-5; perhaps TRBD1 as D (5 bases). Trimming pared 7 bases from V and 5 bases from J, leaving 12 bases between. Germline values: CDR1 MDHEN, CDR2 SYDVKM. The CDR3 contains 13 residues.

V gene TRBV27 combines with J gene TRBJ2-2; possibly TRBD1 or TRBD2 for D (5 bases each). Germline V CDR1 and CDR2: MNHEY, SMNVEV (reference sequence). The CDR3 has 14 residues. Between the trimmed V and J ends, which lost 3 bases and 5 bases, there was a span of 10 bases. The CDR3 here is CASSLGVWTGELFF. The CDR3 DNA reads TGTGCCAGCAGTTTGGGGGTATGGACCGGGGAGCTGTTTTTT.

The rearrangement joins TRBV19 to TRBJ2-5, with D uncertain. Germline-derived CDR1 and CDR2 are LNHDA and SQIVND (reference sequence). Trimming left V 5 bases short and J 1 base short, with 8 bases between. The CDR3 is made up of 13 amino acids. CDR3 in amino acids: CASSLLVQETQYF. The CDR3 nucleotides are TGTGCCAGTAGTCTACTTGTCCAAGAGACCCAGTACTTC.